The 3 T cell receptor beta chains given below trace back to one sample, sequenced in a study of blood T cells in healthy people across ages. Using a J-beta primer mix together with a sample-barcoded 5' primer, a second PCR was run for roughly 6 to 12 cycles. From the 5' RACE reads, TCRdb called clonotypes with MiXCR, one entry per CDR3 protein. Of 720,000 or so distinct CDR3 sequences in the sample, 40% to 45% are singletons; the top ten hold around 30%. Sequencing was done on a sample of blood. The receptors derive from a man older than 75 in good health.

This clonotype has only a few counts. The V call is TRBV20-1, the J call TRBJ2-7, with 8 bases aligning to TRBD1. V lost 4 bases to trimming and J lost 7 bases; unmatched junction nucleotides: 12. From germline, CDR1 is DFQATT and CDR2 SNEGSKA (reference sequence). The CDR3 is made up of 14 amino acids. CDR3 in amino acids: CSAISGGGRREQYF. CDR3 sequence (DNA): TGCAGTGCTATCTCAGGGGGCGGACGGAGGGAGCAGTACTTC.

This clonotype was detected only a few times. The chain combines TRBV6-5 with TRBJ2-1; 7 bases fit TRBD1. The V and J ends lost 5 bases and 1 base, in that order; junction bases with no gene match: 5. Germline lookup yields CDR1 MNHEY and CDR2 SVGAGI. This CDR3 has 15 amino acids. The CDR3 loop reads CASSPGQKSYNEQFF. DNA of the CDR3: TGTGCCAGCAGTCCGGGACAGAAGTCCTACAATGAGCAGTTCTTC.

A note on this clonotype: This clone may be a read error of a much larger clone one base away. This rearrangement joins TRBV5-1 to TRBJ2-3, with TRBD1 identical over 8 bases. V shed 4 bases and J 4 bases; nucleotides not matched to a gene: 5. This CDR3 has 14 amino acids. Germline CDR1 SGHRS, CDR2 YFSETQ. CDR3 sequence (DNA): TGCGCCAGCAGCGGGGCAGGGGGCGCAGATACGCAGTATTTT. Amino acids: CASSGAGGADTQYF.